The following is a TCR beta chain sequence with its context. Antigen: not known. The sample belongs to a study of CD8+CD57+ T cells in acquired aplastic anemia. In the study overall: DNA per sorted CD4+ or CD8+ sample ranged roughly 0.19 to 27.4 ug, averaging around 3.2 ug.

Patients picked for sequencing had shown CD8+CD57+ cell expansion detected by flow cytometry. Severe acquired aplastic anemia affected all patients. Genomic DNA, the template, was used for profiling of the TCR beta VDJ and CDR3. One entry per CDR3 protein results from TCRdb running MiXCR on the reads. The sample has a few hundred thousand distinct CDR3 sequences, under 65% seen once; the top ten hold under 1.5%. Study conclusions and caveats: CD8+ Simpson's diversity did not differ significantly between patients and controls. Almost 30 shared CD8+ CDR3s appeared highly expressed within patients' immunodominant clones.

The CDR3 consists of 11 residues. Trimming left V 6 bases short and J 4 bases short, with 6 bases between. CDR1 is ENHRY, CDR2 SYGVKD, per germline. Sequenced sample: sorted CD4+, CD8+, or CD8+CD57+ T cells (not recorded which) from PBMCs. The chain combines TRBV10-3 with TRBJ1-1, with D unclear. This receptor was taken from a human donor with aplastic anemia. CDR3 amino acids: CAIRGSTEAFF. The CDR3 DNA is TGTGCCATCAGGGGTTCCACTGAAGCTTTCTTT.